This T cell receptor (beta chain) appears in the sequencing data of a study of blood T cell repertoires in COVID-19. Study at large: The cDNA or gDNA used as material had been derived from T cells, B-cell-depleted T cells, or PBMCs.

CDR3 size: 14 residues. J was trimmed by 4 bases and V by 10 bases; bases with no gene match: 6. Per germline, CDR1 LNHDA and CDR2 SQIVND (reference sequence). Sequencing was performed with immunoSEQ multiplex PCR; in TCRdb, only in-frame clones are kept and a portion is missing. This sample carries 250,000 to 350,000 clones, nearly 90% of them seen once, and the ten largest clones take over 3.5%. This receptor was obtained from a woman in her late teens or twenties with acute COVID-19. The rearrangement links TRBV19 to TRBJ2-2; 10 nucleotides line up with TRBD1. The specimen was PBMCs or T cells enriched from blood (not recorded which). CDR3 sequence (DNA): TGTGCCACTAACGGACAGGGGGGCACCGGGGAGCTGTTTTTT. Protein: CATNGQGGTGELFF. Variable domain in full (rest from reference TRBV19 and TRBJ2-2): DGGITQSPKYLFRKEGQNVTLSCEQNLNHDAMYWYRQDPGQGLRLIYYSQIVNDFQKGDIAEGYSVSREKKESFPLTVTSAQKNPTAFYLCATNGQGGTGELFFGEGSRLTVL.